This TCR beta chain was sequenced for a study of blood T cells in healthy people across ages. Alongside a J-beta primer mix, a sample-barcoded 5' primer served in a second PCR lasting roughly 6 to 11 cycles. TCRdb itself ran the 5' RACE reads through MiXCR, one entry per CDR3 protein. The table lists about 840,000 distinct CDR3 sequences, 25% to 35% of them singletons. A few counts support this clonotype. In germline, CDR1 is SGHRS, CDR2 YFSETQ. With 5 bases clipped from V and 3 bases from J, the junction kept 9 bases outside the gene matches. CDR3 size: 16 residues. These data were also reused for a study on T cells of mothers and their children.

Material for sequencing was blood. The TCR originated in a woman aged 40 to 50 in good health. The V and J genes are TRBV5-1 and TRBJ2-1, with 9 bases fitting TRBD1. In nucleotides, the CDR3 is TGCGCCAGCAGAGGGGACAGGGCGACTGACTACAATGAGCAGTTCTTC. This translates into CASRGDRATDYNEQFF.